These 30 T cell receptor beta chains originate from one sample sequenced in a study of blood T cells in healthy people across ages. A second PCR, run for roughly 7 to 12 cycles, used a sample-barcoded 5' primer plus a J-beta primer mix. TCRdb re-derived calls from the 5' RACE reads in MiXCR, one entry per CDR3 protein. Among about 2 million distinct CDR3 sequences, about 49% were seen once, and the ten largest hold about 2.1%. The specimen sequenced was blood. Receptors originate from a woman in her thirties or forties in good health.

The J gene is TRBJ2-7, the V gene TRBV10-1; 9 nucleotides match TRBD1. The tail of the sequence fits TRBJ2-5 better, so the J call may be wrong. Germline loops: CDR1 WNHNN, CDR2 SYGVQD (reference sequence). The CDR3 runs 16 residues. The CDR3 sequence: CASSDGTGNDQETQYF. CDR3 nucleotides: TGCGCCAGCAGTGATGGGACAGGGAACGACCAAGAGACCCAGTACTTC.

The chain couples TRBV29-1 to TRBJ2-3; D is unresolved. This CDR3 contains 13 residues. CDR1 and CDR2 (germline): SQVTM, ANQGSEA. The germline V and J ends were trimmed by 3 bases and 14 bases, with 21 bases remaining between them. The CDR3 bases are TGCAGCGTTGATACTGGGTACTCCCTGGCGAGGTATTTT. Translated: CSVDTGYSLARYF.

The V gene is TRBV5-5, the J gene TRBJ2-5; 7 bases match TRBD1. The CDR3 totals 15 residues. V lost 4 bases, J lost 2 bases, and 8 bases stayed unmatched. The germline V gene has CDR1 SGHKS and CDR2 YYEKEE (reference sequence). The CDR3 DNA sequence: TGTGCCAGCAGCCCAATTCCGGGACAGCAAGAGACCCAGTACTTC. Its protein is CASSPIPGQQETQYF.

This clonotype was counted a few times. This chain uses TRBV20-1 with TRBJ2-5; D possibly corresponds to TRBD2 (5 bases). The CDR3 extends over 14 amino acids. The V end was cut by 2 bases, the J end by 3 bases, with 13 bases between. Germline CDR1 and CDR2: DFQATT and SNEGSKA (reference sequence). The CDR3 DNA follows: TGCAGTGCTAGAAGGTCAGCGGCCAAAGAGACCCAGTACTTC. As protein: CSARRSAAKETQYF.

The V gene is TRBV5-1, the J gene TRBJ2-5; TRBD2 aligns across 8 bases. The trim removed 0 bases at V and 2 bases at J, leaving 9 bases unmatched. The CDR3 extends over 17 amino acids. Germline V gene data show CDR1 as SGHRS and CDR2 as YFSETQ. CDR3 bases: TGCGCCAGCAGCTTGGTAGTAGCGGGGAGCATACAAGAGACCCAGTACTTC. It is translated as CASSLVVAGSIQETQYF. Complete variable domain (other parts from reference TRBV5-1 and TRBJ2-5): KAGVTQTPRYLIKTRGQQVTLSCSPISGHRSVSWYQQTPGQGLQFLFEYFSETQRNKGNFPGRFSGRQFSNSRSEMNVSTLELGDSALYLCASSLVVAGSIQETQYFGPGTRLLVL.

The sample holds a few counts of this clonotype. The gene calls are TRBV20-1 and TRBJ2-7; D is possibly TRBD2 (6 bases). The CDR3 is made up of 13 amino acids. The ends were cut back, 6 bases at V and 2 bases at J, with 14 bases in the middle. Germline CDR1 is DFQATT and CDR2 is SNEGSKA (reference sequence). This CDR3 is CSAPGGETYEQYF. Here the CDR3 DNA reads TGCAGTGCCCCCGGGGGAGAGACCTACGAGCAGTACTTC.

The V and J genes are TRBV5-1 and TRBJ2-4; 7 bases map to TRBD2. Germline CDR1 reads SGHRS; CDR2 reads YFSETQ. Unmatched junction bases numbered 7, after V lost 4 bases and J lost 9 bases. There are 13 residues in the CDR3. In DNA, the CDR3 is TGCGCCAGCAGCCTCCGAACGGGGGGCATTCAGTACTTC. Its translation: CASSLRTGGIQYF.

In its sample, this clonotype was seen once. Compared with germline, one end of the junction differs, possibly owing to a read error. This chain connects TRBV12-3 or TRBV12-4 to TRBJ2-3, with a tentative D call TRBD1 (5 bases). This CDR3 comprises 11 residues. CDR3 region: CARGVTDMQYF. The DNA of the CDR3 is TGTGCCAGAGGGGTTACAGATATGCAGTATTTT.

This clonotype was detected only a few times. The chain uses TRBV9 and TRBJ2-5; 8 bases match TRBD1. This CDR3 comprises 16 residues. Trimming took 3 bases from V and 2 from J; bases not matched to a gene: 9. From germline, CDR1 is SGDLS and CDR2 YYNGEE. Here the CDR3 reads CASSGTGTGPQETQYF. The CDR3 nucleotides read TGTGCCAGCAGCGGCACCGGGACAGGCCCTCAAGAGACCCAGTACTTC.

The CDR3 loop is CASRRAGSETQYF. DNA for the CDR3: TGTGCCAGCAGAAGAGCGGGGTCAGAGACCCAGTACTTC. This chain connects TRBV7-8 to TRBJ2-5; 7 nucleotides align to TRBD2. The CDR3 spans 13 residues. J was trimmed by 4 bases and V by 6 bases; bases with no gene match: 5. In germline, CDR1 is SGHVS, CDR2 FQNEAQ.

The rearrangement joins TRBV20-1 to TRBJ2-3, with D tentatively TRBD2 (7 bases). The germline gives CDR1 DFQATT, CDR2 SNEGSKA (reference sequence). This CDR3 is built from 15 residues. Trimming shortened V by 6 bases and J by 0 bases, and 16 bases separated the two germline ends. CDR3 region: CSAEGRGHSTDTQYF. The DNA for the CDR3 is TGCAGTGCCGAGGGGCGGGGGCATAGCACAGATACGCAGTATTTT.

The V gene is TRBV11-2, the J gene TRBJ2-5, with 9 nucleotides matching TRBD1. The CDR3 is 13 amino acids. V was pared by 7 bases and J by 6 bases, with 6 bases of the junction left unmatched. Per the germline V gene, CDR1 is SGHAT and CDR2 is FQNNGV. The CDR3 sequence is CASMIGTGKTQYF. Here the CDR3 DNA reads TGTGCCAGCATGATTGGGACAGGGAAGACCCAGTACTTC. The whole variable domain, remainder taken from reference TRBV11-2 and TRBJ2-5, is EAGVAQSPRYKIIEKRQSVAFWCNPISGHATLYWYQQILGQGPKLLIQFQNNGVVDDSQLPKDRFSAERLKGVDSTLKIQPAKLEDSAVYLCASMIGTGKTQYFGPGTRLLVL.

As concerns this clonotype: Relative to the germline gene, one junction end is altered; a read error may explain this. The chain couples TRBV7-9 to TRBJ2-7; no definite D call. CDR3 length: 13 residues. CDR1 and CDR2 (germline): SEHNR, FQNEAQ (reference sequence). This CDR3 reads CTSSPLGLYGQYF. The CDR3 DNA follows: TGTACCAGCAGCCCTCTAGGCCTCTACGGGCAGTACTTC.

The rearrangement uses TRBV5-1 and TRBJ1-2, with TRBD1 matching over 10 bases. V trimming: 4 bases; J trimming: 7 bases; junction bases outside the gene matches: 7. Germline V CDR1 and CDR2: SGHRS, YFSETQ. The CDR3 length is 14 residues. CDR3 bases: TGCGCCAGCAGCCCCGGACAGGGGGACACTGGCTACACCTTC. It is translated as CASSPGQGDTGYTF. The whole variable domain, filled in from reference TRBV5-1 and TRBJ1-2, reads KAGVTQTPRYLIKTRGQQVTLSCSPISGHRSVSWYQQTPGQGLQFLFEYFSETQRNKGNFPGRFSGRQFSNSRSEMNVSTLELGDSALYLCASSPGQGDTGYTFGSGTRLTVV.

With regard to this clonotype: Germline is not matched at one junction end, which may reflect a read error. The chain employs TRBV29-1 and TRBJ2-6; D is unresolved. The germline V gene has CDR1 SQVTM and CDR2 ANQGSEA. The CDR3 has 12 residues. CDR3 sequence (DNA): TGCAGCGTCAGAACTGGGACCAACGTCCTGACTTTC. Translated, it gives CSVRTGTNVLTF.

This clonotype was picked up a small number of times. The V gene is TRBV7-2, the J gene TRBJ1-2; the D gene is possibly TRBD1 (5 bases). The CDR3 covers 15 residues. Germline V lookup: CDR1 SGHTA, CDR2 FQGNSA. The V and J ends lost 4 bases and 5 bases respectively, with 17 bases between them. The CDR3 here is CASSSIPGPQYGYTF. CDR3 coding DNA: TGTGCCAGCAGCTCAATACCGGGACCGCAGTATGGCTACACCTTC.

This clonotype was seen more than once but under ten times. The chain is built from TRBV12-3 or TRBV12-4 and TRBJ2-1; TRBD2 is a possible D gene (6 bases). The CDR3 totals 13 residues. V lost 3 bases and J 6 bases, leaving 9 bases between the germline ends. The CDR3 bases are TGTGCCAGCAGTTTTATGGGGGGCAATGAGCAGTTCTTC. Translating gives CASSFMGGNEQFF.

The rearrangement links TRBV18 to TRBJ1-5; TRBD1 might be the D (6 bases). The V end was cut by 6 bases, the J end by 1 base, with 19 bases between. CDR1 and CDR2 (germline): KGHSH, LQKENI. The CDR3 sequence is 17 residues long. CDR3 DNA: TGTGCCAGCTCGCCAAAAGGGGGGTCTTTAAGCAATCAGCCCCAGCATTTT. The encoded protein is CASSPKGGSLSNQPQHF.

This clonotype was counted at least ten times. The J gene is TRBJ1-5, the V gene TRBV12-3 or TRBV12-4; a possible D gene is TRBD1 (5 bases). The CDR3 spans 11 residues. V was clipped by 8 bases and J by 4 bases, with 6 bases between them. The CDR3 region is CASGGNQPQHF. The CDR3 nucleotides read TGTGCCAGCGGGGGGAATCAGCCCCAGCATTTT.

This clonotype was picked up a small number of times. The chain combines TRBV5-1 with TRBJ2-5, with D possibly being TRBD2 (5 bases). Per the germline V gene, CDR1 is SGHRS and CDR2 is YFSETQ. The CDR3 has 15 amino acids. V lost 0 bases and J 2 bases, leaving 11 bases between the germline ends. CDR3 in DNA: TGCGCCAGCAGCTTGGTCGGGGATGGGCAAGAGACCCAGTACTTC. Translated, it gives CASSLVGDGQETQYF.

The V gene is TRBV20-1, the J gene TRBJ2-1; either TRBD1 or TRBD2 may fit D (5 bases each). Germline V CDR1 and CDR2: DFQATT, SNEGSKA (reference sequence). V lost 3 bases, J lost 1 base, and 10 bases lay in between. The CDR3 is 14 residues long. The DNA of the CDR3 is TGCAGTGCTAGGGGGGTTCCATCCTACAATGAGCAGTTCTTC. Amino acid sequence: CSARGVPSYNEQFF.

This clonotype was observed a handful of times. The V and J genes are TRBV7-3 and TRBJ2-5; perhaps TRBD1 as D (6 bases). V was shortened by 5 bases and J by 1 base, with 14 bases between the two germline ends. The germline gives CDR1 SGHTA, CDR2 FQGTGA. CDR3 length: 15 amino acids. CDR3 DNA: TGTGCCAGCAGCCTGCTTCAGGGGCGCCAAGAGACCCAGTACTTC. As protein: CASSLLQGRQETQYF. The full variable domain, with the rest looked up from reference TRBV7-3 and TRBJ2-5, is GAGVSQTPSNKVTEKGKYVELRCDPISGHTALYWYRQSLGQGPEFLIYFQGTGAADDSGLPNDRFFAVRPEGSVSTLKIQRTERGDSAVYLCASSLLQGRQETQYFGPGTRLLVL.

This clonotype was counted between two and nine times. This chain joins TRBV6-5 and TRBJ2-1, with D possibly TRBD2 on 6 matching bases. V was clipped by 2 bases and J by 5 bases, with 16 bases between them. Germline V lookup: CDR1 MNHEY, CDR2 SVGAGI. The CDR3 has 16 residues. As DNA, the CDR3 is TGTGCCAGCAGTTACGTAGGCGGGGACCTACACAATGAGCAGTTCTTC. This gives the protein CASSYVGGDLHNEQFF.

CDR3 in amino acids: CATSRGGGVSHEQYF. CDR3 coding DNA: TGTGCCACCAGCAGAGGGGGCGGGGTTTCTCACGAGCAGTACTTC. The V call is TRBV15, the J call TRBJ2-7, with D maybe TRBD2 (6 bases). Germline V gene data show CDR1 as LNHNV and CDR2 as YYDKDF (reference sequence). The CDR3 extends over 15 amino acids. V shed 1 base and J shed 5 bases, with 15 bases lying between them.

CDR3 region: CASSPGDGDTQYF. The DNA of the CDR3 is TGCGCCAGCAGCCCCGGAGACGGGGATACGCAGTATTTT. V gene TRBV5-1 combines with J gene TRBJ2-3, with D uncertain. CDR1 is SGHRS and CDR2 is YFSETQ in the germline V gene. This CDR3 is 13 amino acids long. V dropped 4 bases and J dropped 6 bases, with 12 bases sitting between them.

The rearrangement joins TRBV4-2 to TRBJ2-3; 9 nucleotides agree with TRBD2. The CDR3 consists of 19 residues. With V trimmed by 5 bases and J by 5 bases, 20 bases remained unmatched. Germline CDR1 and CDR2: LGHNA and YNFKEQ. The CDR3: CASSTKRGAGGALGDTQYF. CDR3 DNA: TGTGCCAGCAGCACGAAAAGAGGGGCGGGGGGGGCCCTAGGAGATACGCAGTATTTT.

This clonotype turned up a few times. The chain joins TRBV19 to TRBJ1-6, with TRBD1 identical over 11 bases. The V segment lost 8 bases and the J segment 10 bases; nucleotides outside the gene matches: 1. There are 12 residues in the CDR3. Germline V gene sequence: CDR1 LNHDA, CDR2 SQIVND (reference sequence). This chain's CDR3 is CASGQGASPLHF. CDR3 bases: TGTGCCAGTGGACAGGGGGCCTCACCCCTCCACTTT.

In the case of this clonotype: One end of the junction fails to match germline, which may point to a read error. The CDR3 region is CAGSEAFGLLAYEQYF. CDR3 DNA sequence: TGTGCCGGCAGTGAAGCTTTCGGTCTATTAGCCTACGAGCAGTACTTC. The chain is built from TRBV6-1 and TRBJ2-7; D is undetermined. The CDR3 sequence is 16 residues long. The germline gives CDR1 MNHNS, CDR2 SASEGT.

Remarks on this clonotype: This may stem from a read error, because a much larger clone lies one nucleotide away. The V and J genes are TRBV20-1 and TRBJ2-7; the D is unclear. V lost 2 bases and J lost 9, with 11 bases in between. There are 11 residues in the CDR3. CDR1 is DFQATT, CDR2 SNEGSKA, per germline (reference sequence). CDR3: CSARLELPQYF. The CDR3 nucleotides read TGCAGTGCTAGACTGGAACTTCCGCAGTACTTC.

This clonotype was seen a few times. This sequence joins TRBV7-2 and TRBJ1-6; 9 bases are shared with TRBD1. Trimming took 5 bases from V and 7 from J; bases not matched to a gene: 9. Germline V gene sequence: CDR1 SGHTA, CDR2 FQGNSA. The length of the CDR3 is 16 residues. The CDR3 loop reads CASSRTRTGANSPLHF. The CDR3 nucleotides are TGTGCCAGCAGCCGGACCAGGACAGGGGCCAATTCACCCCTCCACTTT.